The entry below describes one T cell receptor beta chain. Germline assignment: CDR1 MNHEY and CDR2 SMNVEV (reference sequence). This CDR3 region has 14 residues. V was trimmed by 5 bases and J by 1 base, leaving 9 bases between them. Assay used: immunoSEQ multiplex PCR; TCRdb lists only in-frame clones, some missing. The sample has about 46,000 clones, approximately 83% seen once. The data derive from a study of blood T cell repertoires in COVID-19. Study as a whole: From T cells, B-cell-depleted T cells, or PBMCs came the material, which was cDNA or gDNA.

The sample comprised peripheral blood. The clonotype was recovered from a woman aged 80 or older with COVID-19, enrolled during active disease. J is TRBJ1-5 and V is TRBV27, with D uncertain. DNA for the CDR3: TGTGCCAGCAGTCGCCACTGGAGCAATCAGCCCCAGCATTTT. Translation gives CASSRHWSNQPQHF.